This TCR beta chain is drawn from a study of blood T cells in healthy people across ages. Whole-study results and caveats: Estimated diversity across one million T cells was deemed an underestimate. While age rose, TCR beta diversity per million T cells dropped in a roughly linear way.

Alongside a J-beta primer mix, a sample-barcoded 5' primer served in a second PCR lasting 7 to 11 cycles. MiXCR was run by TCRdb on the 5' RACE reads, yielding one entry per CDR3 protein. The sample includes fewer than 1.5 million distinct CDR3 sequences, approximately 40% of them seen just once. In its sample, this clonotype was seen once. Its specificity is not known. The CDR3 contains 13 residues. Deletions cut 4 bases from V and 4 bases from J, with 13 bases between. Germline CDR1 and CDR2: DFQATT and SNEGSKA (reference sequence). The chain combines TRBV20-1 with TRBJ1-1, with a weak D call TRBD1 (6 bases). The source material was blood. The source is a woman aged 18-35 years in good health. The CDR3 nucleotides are TGCAGTGCTACAAGACAGGTCGTCACTGAAGCTTTCTTT. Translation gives CSATRQVVTEAFF.